The rows below give T cell receptor beta chains drawn from one sample of a study of control samples from healthy donors and cancer patients. The assay was immunoSEQ multiplex PCR, and TCRdb's table has in-frame clones only and misses some. Of tens of thousands of clones detected, roughly 88% appear once; the ten largest clones hold around a tenth. The sample taken for sequencing was PBMCs. The receptor source for this set is a man aged 60 to 69 with head and neck cancer. Both conserved end residues are part of each CDR3. D genes are given only for firm matches. Not all rows give a size; the values are once, few, many and, for expanded clones, a class.

>TRBV6-5|-|13|TRBJ1-2|-
CASSQTAYYGYTF
TGTGCCAGCAGTCAGACAGCTTACTATGGCTACACCTTC
>TRBV5-1|-|15|TRBJ1-1|-
CASSLALREATEAFF
TGCGCCAGCAGCTTGGCCTTAAGGGAAGCTACTGAAGCTTTCTTT
>TRBV7-9|-|14|TRBJ2-2|-
CASSWGSNTGELFF
TGTGCCAGCAGCTGGGGATCGAACACCGGGGAGCTGTTTTTT
>TRBV6-2/TRBV6-3|TRBD2|19|TRBJ2-2|-
CASSYSTLAGEGNTGELFF
TGTGCCAGCAGTTACTCGACACTAGCGGGGGAAGGAAACACCGGGGAGCTGTTTTTT
>TRBV29-1|-|14|TRBJ2-5|-
CSVVERRSVETQYF
TGCAGCGTTGTTGAGCGACGTAGCGTAGAGACCCAGTACTTC
>TRBV4-1|TRBD1|15|TRBJ1-2|-
CASSQGTGEGYGYTF
TGCGCCAGCAGCCAAGGGACAGGGGAGGGCTATGGCTACACCTTC
>TRBV11-2|-|15|TRBJ2-7|few
CASRKPLGYAYEQYF
TGTGCCAGCAGAAAGCCATTAGGCTACGCCTACGAGCAGTACTTC
>TRBV28|-|12|TRBJ1-2|-
CASGGSWDGYTF
TGTGCCAGCGGAGGATCCTGGGATGGCTACACCTTC
>TRBV4-1|-|14|TRBJ2-1|few
CASSQVLSYNEQFF
TGCGCCAGCAGCCAAGTTCTTTCCTACAATGAGCAGTTCTTC
>TRBV12-3/TRBV12-4|-|12|TRBJ2-7|-
CASTTGGYEQYF
TGTGCCAGCACCACGGGCGGATACGAGCAGTACTTC
>TRBV9|-|15|TRBJ1-1|-
CASSVDNGGQTQAFF
TGTGCCAGCAGCGTAGATAACGGGGGGCAGACCCAAGCTTTCTTT
>TRBV28|-|14|TRBJ1-2|-
CASSLQGPEGGYTF
TGTGCCAGCAGTTTACAGGGCCCCGAGGGAGGCTACACCTTC
>TRBV5-4|-|16|TRBJ2-2|-
CASSVGRSGTRGELFF
TGTGCCAGCAGCGTGGGGAGGAGCGGAACTCGGGGGGAGCTGTTTTTT
>TRBV6-1|-|15|TRBJ1-1|once
CASSEAQGKTTEAFF
TGTGCCAGCAGTGAAGCCCAGGGGAAGACGACTGAAGCTTTCTTT
>TRBV3-1/TRBV3-2|-|13|TRBJ1-5|-
CASSQDRGQPQHF
TGCGCCAGCAGCCAAGATCGGGGTCAGCCCCAGCATTTT
>TRBV5-4|-|12|TRBJ1-5|-
CASSFDNQPQHF
TGTGCCAGCAGCTTTGATAATCAGCCCCAGCATTTT
>TRBV11-2|-|12|TRBJ2-5|-
CASSGGAETQYF
TGTGCCAGCAGCGGGGGGGCAGAGACCCAGTACTTC
>TRBV29-1|-|13|TRBJ1-3|-
CSVEVFGQNTIYF
TGCAGCGTTGAAGTTTTTGGGCAGAACACCATATATTTT
>TRBV24-1|-|15|TRBJ2-5|-
CATSDFRGVGETQYF
TGTGCCACCAGTGATTTTCGAGGGGTCGGGGAGACCCAGTACTTC
>TRBV5-1|TRBD1|12|TRBJ2-1|-
CASHDRDNEQFF
TGCGCCAGCCATGACAGGGATAATGAGCAGTTCTTC
>TRBV4-2|TRBD2|15|TRBJ2-3|-
CASSQDAGVADTQYF
TGTGCCAGCAGCCAAGATGCGGGAGTGGCAGATACGCAGTATTTT
>TRBV10-3|-|17|TRBJ2-2|-
CAISESEGKVGAGELFF
TGTGCCATCAGTGAGTCGGAGGGTAAGGTAGGCGCCGGGGAGCTGTTTTTT
>TRBV5-1|-|17|TRBJ1-1|-
CASSLGLGRILNTEAFF
TGCGCCAGCAGCTTGGGTCTGGGGAGAATTCTGAACACTGAAGCTTTCTTT